Below, 16 T cell receptor beta chains from the same sample are listed, as sequenced in a study of identical twins. MiXCR was run by TCRdb on the 5' RACE reads, yielding one entry per CDR3 protein. In the table there are nearly 200,000 distinct CDR3 sequences, around a sixth of which are singletons. Another study also made use of these data, one on T cells expressing NK-cell markers.

The sample was CD8+ T cells sorted from blood. Receptor source: a woman aged 18-29 years in good health.

Here the CDR3 DNA reads TGCAGTGCTAGAGATCTAGCTCACACCGGGGAGCTGTTTTTT. Its protein is CSARDLAHTGELFF. The rearrangement links TRBV20-1 to TRBJ2-2, with a weak D call TRBD2 (5 bases). V was cut by 0 bases and J by 3 bases, with 8 bases left in between. CDR1 DFQATT and CDR2 SNEGSKA come from the germline V gene (reference sequence). The CDR3 extends over 14 amino acids.

The chain couples TRBV27 to TRBJ2-2; the D is unclear. The germline V gene has CDR1 MNHEY and CDR2 SMNVEV (reference sequence). The V gene lost 5 bases and the J gene lost 7 bases, with 17 bases spanning the gap. This CDR3 is built from 15 residues. CDR3 coding DNA: TGTGCCAGCAGTCCAACTCGCGCTTTTTTCGGGGAGCTGTTTTTT. Protein product: CASSPTRAFFGELFF.

The gene calls are TRBV30 and TRBJ2-1; D unresolved. The ends were cut back, 0 bases at V and 2 bases at J, with 11 bases in the middle. CDR3 size: 15 residues. Germline V gene lookup returns CDR1 GTSNPN and CDR2 SVGIG (reference sequence). The CDR3 DNA follows: TGTGCCTGGAGTGTACTCTCCCGAACCTACAATGAGCAGTTCTTC. Translation gives CAWSVLSRTYNEQFF.

The chain is built from TRBV19 and TRBJ2-7; D is undetermined. Germline CDR1 is LNHDA and CDR2 is SQIVND (reference sequence). Trimming left V 5 bases short and J 0 bases short, with 11 bases between. The CDR3 covers 14 residues. The CDR3 reads CASSAGSSSYEQYF. The CDR3 bases are TGTGCCAGTAGTGCCGGATCCAGCTCCTACGAGCAGTACTTC.

The V gene is TRBV4-3, the J gene TRBJ2-4; 11 bases are a match to TRBD2. After removal of 3 bases from V and 4 bases from J, the junction contained 2 bases not matched to a gene. This CDR3 contains 15 residues. From germline, CDR1 is LGHNA and CDR2 YSLEER. This CDR3 reads CASSQGLAVKNIQYF. The DNA for the CDR3 is TGCGCCAGCAGCCAGGGACTAGCGGTTAAAAACATTCAGTACTTC.

The J gene is TRBJ2-2, the V gene TRBV7-9, with 7 bases aligning to TRBD1. V trimming: 5 bases; J trimming: 0 bases; junction bases outside the gene matches: 3. This CDR3 is built from 15 residues. CDR1 is SEHNR, CDR2 FQNEAQ, per germline (reference sequence). CDR3 sequence reads: CASSPGQTNTGELFF. The CDR3 bases are TGTGCCAGCAGCCCGGGACAGACGAACACCGGGGAGCTGTTTTTT.

This clonotype was detected a few times. The rearrangement joins TRBV11-2 to TRBJ1-5; no clear D gene. Germline V gives CDR1 SGHAT, CDR2 FQNNGV. This CDR3 has 13 residues. V gave up 2 bases and J gave up 7 bases, with 9 bases separating them. Written as DNA, the CDR3 is TGTGCCAGCAGCTTAAACCTAAACCAGCCCCAGCATTTT. This codes for CASSLNLNQPQHF. Full variable domain (remainder filled in from reference TRBV11-2 and TRBJ1-5): EAGVAQSPRYKIIEKRQSVAFWCNPISGHATLYWYQQILGQGPKLLIQFQNNGVVDDSQLPKDRFSAERLKGVDSTLKIQPAKLEDSAVYLCASSLNLNQPQHFGDGTRLSIL.

This clonotype came up a few times. The rearrangement joins TRBV12-3 or TRBV12-4 to TRBJ2-1; TRBD2 aligns across 12 bases. V trimming: 4 bases; J trimming: 0 bases; junction bases outside the gene matches: 4. The CDR3 spans 17 residues. The CDR3, as DNA: TGTGCCAGCAGTTCTAGCGGGGGGGAGAGCTCCTACAATGAGCAGTTCTTC. Translating it yields CASSSSGGESSYNEQFF.

The chain carries TRBV6-2 or TRBV6-3 and TRBJ2-3; no firm D call. V was shortened by 6 bases and J by 6 bases, with 7 bases between the two germline ends. CDR1 is MNHEY, CDR2 SVGEGT, per germline. The CDR3 runs 11 residues. CDR3 sequence reads: CASSTSDTQYF. CDR3 nucleotides: TGTGCCAGCAGCACGAGTGATACGCAGTATTTT.

The table lists this clonotype with a few counts. This chain joins TRBV12-3 or TRBV12-4 and TRBJ2-3; no firm D call. The V end was cut by 2 bases, the J end by 1 base, with 10 bases between. The CDR3 is 15 amino acids. The CDR3 coding sequence is TGTGCCAGCAGTTTACTTATCGGAGGCACAGATACGCAGTATTTT. It is translated as CASSLLIGGTDTQYF.

This clonotype was observed a few times. The V call is TRBV12-3 or TRBV12-4, the J call TRBJ2-5; 9 bases map to TRBD2. CDR3 length equals 15 residues. V lost 3 bases, J lost 2 bases, and 4 bases stayed unmatched. CDR3 amino acids: CASSFSGGGQETQYF. The CDR3 region has the DNA TGTGCCAGCAGTTTTAGCGGGGGTGGTCAAGAGACCCAGTACTTC.

The chain has TRBV19 and TRBJ2-7, with D unresolved. CDR1 and CDR2 (germline): LNHDA, SQIVND (reference sequence). The germline V and J ends were trimmed by 3 bases and 4 bases, with 10 bases remaining between them. This CDR3 contains 13 residues. The CDR3 bases are TGTGCCAGTAGTATGATGGCCGGGTACGAGCAGTACTTC. Residues: CASSMMAGYEQYF.

The chain employs TRBV7-3 and TRBJ2-3; tentatively, D is TRBD1 (6 bases). The CDR3 consists of 17 residues. Trimming cost V 3 bases and J 6 bases, with 22 bases left between them. CDR1 SGHTA and CDR2 FQGTGA come from the germline V gene. The CDR3 loop is CASSLRGGGPELDTQYF. The CDR3 bases are TGTGCCAGCAGCTTGAGGGGTGGGGGCCCCGAGCTGGATACGCAGTATTTT.

This clonotype was counted many times. The chain uses TRBV11-2 and TRBJ2-1; 11 nucleotides match TRBD2. The J segment lost 4 bases and the V segment lost 4 bases, leaving 3 bases of the junction unmatched. From germline, CDR1 is SGHAT and CDR2 FQNNGV. This CDR3 spans 15 amino acids. CDR3 coding DNA: TGTGCCAGCAGCTCGGGACTAGCGGTATACAATGAGCAGTTCTTC. This codes for CASSSGLAVYNEQFF.

This clonotype was observed a few times. The chain couples TRBV9 to TRBJ2-1; 7 positions agree with TRBD2. CDR3 size: 16 residues. Germline CDR1 is SGDLS and CDR2 is YYNGEE. Trimming removed 1 base from V and 0 bases from J; junction bases left unmatched: 4. The CDR3 sequence is CASSVSGAGSYNEQFF. The DNA for the CDR3 is TGTGCCAGCAGCGTAAGCGGGGCTGGCTCCTACAATGAGCAGTTCTTC.

CDR3 sequence reads: CASSSTSRGLYEQYF. CDR3 bases: TGTGCCAGCAGCTCGACTAGCCGGGGACTCTACGAGCAGTACTTC. The chain links TRBV7-9 to TRBJ2-7; 7 bases are a match to TRBD2. This CDR3 comprises 15 residues. Germline CDR1 is SEHNR and CDR2 is FQNEAQ (reference sequence). The ends lost 4 bases at V and 3 bases at J; junction bases unmatched: 9.